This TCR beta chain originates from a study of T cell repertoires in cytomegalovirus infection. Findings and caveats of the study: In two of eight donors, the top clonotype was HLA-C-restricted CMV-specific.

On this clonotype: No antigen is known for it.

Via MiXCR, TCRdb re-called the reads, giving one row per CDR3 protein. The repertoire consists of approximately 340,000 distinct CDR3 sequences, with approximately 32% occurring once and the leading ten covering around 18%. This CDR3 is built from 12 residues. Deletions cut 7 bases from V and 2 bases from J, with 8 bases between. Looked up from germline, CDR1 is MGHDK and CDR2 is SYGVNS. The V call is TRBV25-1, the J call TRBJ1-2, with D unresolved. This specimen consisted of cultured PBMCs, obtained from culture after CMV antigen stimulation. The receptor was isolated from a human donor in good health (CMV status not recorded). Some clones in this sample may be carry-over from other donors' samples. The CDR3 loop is CASTAGNYGYTF. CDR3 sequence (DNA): TGTGCCAGCACGGCGGGGAACTATGGCTACACCTTC.